Following are 10 T cell receptor beta chains from one sample sequenced in a study of early T cells in non-severe SARS-CoV-2 infection. One entry per CDR3 protein, called by TCRdb with MiXCR from the 5' RACE reads. In the table there are 85,000 to 100,000 distinct CDR3 sequences, around a sixth of which are singletons. The sequencing here drew on whole blood, taken at baseline. The receptors come from an adult who was a healthcare worker with PCR-confirmed SARS-CoV-2 infection or an uninfected control (not recorded which).

This clonotype was counted only a few times. The rearrangement uses TRBV7-2 and TRBJ1-2; a possible D gene is TRBD1 (6 bases). With 4 bases removed from V and 4 bases from J, the gap between germline ends came to 13 bases. The CDR3 runs to 14 residues. Germline V gene data show CDR1 as SGHTA and CDR2 as FQGNSA. CDR3 sequence reads: CASSSRQASYGYTF. CDR3 DNA sequence: TGTGCCAGCAGCTCCCGACAGGCCAGCTATGGCTACACCTTC. Together with reference TRBV7-2 and TRBJ1-2, the CDR3 gives the full variable domain: GAGVSQSPSNKVTEKGKDVELRCDPISGHTALYWYRQSLGQGLEFLIYFQGNSAPDKSGLPSDRFSAERTGGSVSTLTIQRTQQEDSAVYLCASSSRQASYGYTFGSGTRLTVV.

The chain combines TRBV2 with TRBJ1-6, with a weak D call TRBD1 (5 bases). The V end was cut by 2 bases, the J end by 10 bases, with 15 bases between. The CDR3 is made up of 15 amino acids. Germline loops: CDR1 SNHLY, CDR2 FYNNEI. The CDR3 spells CASSERGLKDSPLHF. For the CDR3, the DNA is TGTGCCAGCAGTGAACGGGGACTGAAGGACTCACCCCTCCACTTT.

The V and J genes are TRBV18 and TRBJ1-5; possible D gene TRBD1, 5 bases. Trimming removed 1 base from V and 4 bases from J, with 8 bases in between. Germline CDR1 and CDR2: KGHSH and LQKENI. The CDR3 has 14 amino acids. The CDR3: CASSPRDSNQPQHF. For the CDR3, the DNA is TGTGCCAGCTCACCACGCGACAGTAATCAGCCCCAGCATTTT.

This clonotype showed up just a few times. This rearrangement joins TRBV20-1 to TRBJ2-1, with a possible D match to TRBD2 (6 bases). Per the germline V gene, CDR1 is DFQATT and CDR2 is SNEGSKA (reference sequence). This CDR3 is built from 15 residues. With 3 bases removed from V and 0 bases from J, the gap between germline ends came to 12 bases. This chain's CDR3 is CSARKGLSSYNEQFF. The CDR3 DNA sequence: TGCAGTGCTAGGAAGGGACTCAGCTCCTACAATGAGCAGTTCTTC.

This clonotype was seen a few times. The rearrangement uses TRBV4-3 and TRBJ2-3; the match to TRBD2 covers 7 bases. Germline V CDR1 and CDR2: LGHNA, YSLEER. Germline trimming cut 2 bases from V and 6 bases from J; bases unmatched to any gene: 11. The CDR3 contains 16 residues. Written as DNA, the CDR3 is TGCGCCAGCAGCCAATCGTTTGCGGGAGTGAGTGATACGCAGTATTTT. As protein: CASSQSFAGVSDTQYF.

The rearrangement uses TRBV7-2 and TRBJ1-1; maybe TRBD1 (5 bases). The CDR3 runs to 14 residues. CDR1 is SGHTA and CDR2 is FQGNSA in the germline V gene. V was trimmed by 2 bases and J by 0 bases, leaving 7 bases between them. CDR3 in amino acids: CASSLMGLNTEAFF. CDR3 DNA sequence: TGTGCCAGCAGCTTAATGGGGCTGAACACTGAAGCTTTCTTT.

The table lists this clonotype with a few counts. The rearrangement links TRBV28 to TRBJ2-2; no firm D call. Per the germline V gene, CDR1 is MDHEN and CDR2 is SYDVKM. Trimming shortened V by 1 base and J by 5 bases, and 8 bases separated the two germline ends. The CDR3 consists of 14 residues. CDR3 in DNA: TGTGCCAGCAGTTTATATAGGGTGACCGGGGAGCTGTTTTTT. Translating it yields CASSLYRVTGELFF.

The genes are TRBV5-5 and TRBJ2-4; no clear D gene. The length of the CDR3 is 16 residues. The V end lost 3 bases, the J end lost 0 bases, and 13 bases lay between the germline ends. CDR1 is SGHKS, CDR2 YYEKEE, per germline (reference sequence). In DNA form, the CDR3 reads TGTGCCAGCAGCTGGGGTTCGGCGCTAGCCAAAAACATTCAGTACTTC. It codes for CASSWGSALAKNIQYF.

This CDR3 reads CASTRVSIGELFF. DNA of the CDR3: TGTGCCAGCACCAGGGTATCAATCGGGGAGCTGTTTTTT. The chain carries TRBV28 and TRBJ2-2; possible D gene TRBD1, 5 bases. The CDR3 runs to 13 residues. Germline CDR1 and CDR2: MDHEN and SYDVKM. Trimming removed 7 bases at V and 7 bases at J, with 13 bases between. Drawing the rest from reference TRBV28 and TRBJ2-2, the complete variable domain is DVKVTQSSRYLVKRTGEKVFLECVQDMDHENMFWYRQDPGLGLRLIYFSYDVKMKEKGDIPEGYSVSREKKERFSLILESASTNQTSMYLCASTRVSIGELFFGEGSRLTVL.

The DNA of the CDR3 is TGTGCCAGCTCCCTGGACAGCCATTCCTACGAGCAGTACTTC. Encoded protein: CASSLDSHSYEQYF. The rearrangement uses TRBV2 and TRBJ2-7, with D possibly being TRBD1 (6 bases). The germline V gene has CDR1 SNHLY and CDR2 FYNNEI. Trimming stripped 8 bases from V and 1 base from J, with 15 bases between. The CDR3 totals 14 residues.